Listed below are T cell receptor beta chains from one sample, sequenced in a study of metastatic and nonmetastatic thyroid tumors. TCRdb re-clonotyped the PCR reads via MiXCR. The profile shows 7,000 to 8,500 clones, roughly a quarter of them singletons. Material: tumor tissue. These receptor sequences come from a female donor with papillary thyroid cancer or a benign thyroid nodule (not recorded which). Some clones in this sample may be carry-over from other donors' samples. Both conserved end residues are part of each CDR3. The D gene is left open where the match is weak. Clone size appears in some rows only: once, few, many, or a class for an expanded clone.

clone size	V gene	J gene	D gene	CDR3 DNA	CDR3 protein
many	TRBV20-1	TRBJ1-4	-	TGCAGTGCTAGAGATCGAACATTCACAACTAATGAAAAACTGTTTTTT	CSARDRTFTTNEKLFF
few	TRBV6-1	TRBJ1-2	-	TGTGCCAGCAGCCTACGGCCGACAGGCTATGGCTACACCTTC	CASSLRPTGYGYTF
-	TRBV27	TRBJ2-1	TRBD2	TGTGCCAGCAGTCCCTTAACGGTACTAGCGTCCTACAATGAGCAGTTCTTC	CASSPLTVLASYNEQFF
few	TRBV19	TRBJ2-7	-	TGTGCCAGTAGTATATATCTTCGGTGGACGACGGTCAAATACGAGCAGTACTTC	CASSIYLRWTTVKYEQYF
-	TRBV9	TRBJ2-7	-	TGTGCCAGCAGCGTTGGACAGATTGGAAAGCAGTACTTC	CASSVGQIGKQYF
few	TRBV7-2	TRBJ2-1	-	TGTGCCAGCAGCTTAGGGCTACAACCGTCCAATGAGCAGTTCTTC	CASSLGLQPSNEQFF
-	TRBV7-8	TRBJ2-3	-	TGTGCCAGCTCAGGGCTTTTTACGGATACGCAGTATTTT	CASSGLFTDTQYF
once	TRBV20-1	TRBJ1-1	-	TGCAGTGCTAGAGATCAGGGAAGATGGACTGAAGCTTTCTTT	CSARDQGRWTEAFF
medium-sized	TRBV12-5	TRBJ2-2	-	TGTGCTAGTGGCAAAACGGACCGGACCGGGGAGCTGTTTTTT	CASGKTDRTGELFF
-	TRBV7-2	TRBJ2-2	-	TGTGCCAGCAGCCCCTACAGCCTTAACACCGGGGAGCTGTTTTTT	CASSPYSLNTGELFF
few	TRBV4-1	TRBJ1-4	-	TGCGCCAGCAGCCGGGATCAAACTGAAAAACTGTTTTTT	CASSRDQTEKLFF
once	TRBV5-6	TRBJ2-7	-	TGTGCCAGCATCTTGTTAGTGGAGTTCTCCTACGAGCAGTACTTC	CASILLVEFSYEQYF
-	TRBV6-1	TRBJ2-7	-	TGTGCCAGCAGAAGAGGGGTCACCGCCTACGAGCAGTACTTC	CASRRGVTAYEQYF
medium-sized	TRBV27	TRBJ2-3	-	TGTGCCAGCAGTTCTGACTATACCCTTAGCACAGATACGCAGTATTTT	CASSSDYTLSTDTQYF
-	TRBV6-1	TRBJ1-5	TRBD1	TGTGCCAGCAGACCAGGACAGGTTAGACAGCCCCAGCATTTT	CASRPGQVRQPQHF
medium-sized	TRBV6-1	TRBJ2-7	-	TGTGCCAGCAAACTCGTAAGCCCTTCATACGAGCAGTACTTC	CASKLVSPSYEQYF
medium-sized	TRBV6-1	TRBJ1-5	-	TGTGCCAGCAGTGGGATCTATAGCAATCAGCCCCAGCATTTT	CASSGIYSNQPQHF
few	TRBV12-3/TRBV12-4	TRBJ2-3	TRBD2	TGTGCCAGCAGTTTACAGGGCGGGGGGGCAGATACGCAGTATTTT	CASSLQGGGADTQYF
many	TRBV11-3	TRBJ2-3	TRBD2	TGTGCCAGCAGCCCACATCTAGCGGGAGGGCCAGATACGCAGTATTTT	CASSPHLAGGPDTQYF
-	TRBV9	TRBJ2-3	TRBD2	TGTGCCAGCAGCGTGGGACTAGCGGCAAATACAGATACGCAGTATTTT	CASSVGLAANTDTQYF
many	TRBV3-1	TRBJ1-1	-	TGTGCCAGCAGCCAAAACCTTCCGGGACATATGAACACTGAAGCTTTCTTT	CASSQNLPGHMNTEAFF
few	TRBV5-1	TRBJ1-1	TRBD1	TGCGCCAGCAGCTCGTATGTGGTAAACAGGGGGCTTCTGGACACTGAAGCTTTCTTT	CASSSYVVNRGLLDTEAFF
-	TRBV20-1	TRBJ2-1	TRBD2	TGCAGTGCTAGGAGTTGGACTAGCGGGAGGGTACTGCAGTTCTTC	CSARSWTSGRVLQFF
medium-sized	TRBV20-1	TRBJ2-7	TRBD1	TGCAGTGCTGATTACCGGGACAGGGGCTCCTACGAGCAGTACTTC	CSADYRDRGSYEQYF
few	TRBV27	TRBJ1-5	TRBD1	TGTGCCAGCAGTTTTTACAGGGGCCGCAATCAGCCCCAGCATTTT	CASSFYRGRNQPQHF
few	TRBV27	TRBJ2-7	TRBD2	TGTGCCAGCAGTCAGGCCGAGGGGACTAGCGGAGCCCCTTACGAGCAGTACTTC	CASSQAEGTSGAPYEQYF
once	TRBV5-1	TRBJ1-1	-	TGCGCCAGCAGCTTGTTGGGGGACACTGAAGCTTTCTTT	CASSLLGDTEAFF
-	TRBV11-2	TRBJ1-2	-	TGTGACAGCAGCTTAGATACCCTAGGCAGGTATGGCTACACCTTC	CDSSLDTLGRYGYTF
many	TRBV28	TRBJ2-2	-	TGTGCCAGCAGTTCCGCTTGGGGCAGCGGGGAGCTGTTTTTT	CASSSAWGSGELFF
medium-sized	TRBV6-1	TRBJ1-2	-	TGTGCCAGCACCGAGGCGGCGGTTTTTAGCTATGGCTACACCTTC	CASTEAAVFSYGYTF
medium-sized	TRBV11-2	TRBJ2-7	-	TGTGCCAGCAGCACCTCGGTGGTCCCTGAGGAGCAGTACTTC	CASSTSVVPEEQYF